The present T cell receptor (beta chain) was sequenced within a study of PD-1 and CTLA-4 blockade in melanoma. Germline CDR1 MGHRA, CDR2 YSYEKL. The CDR3 is 15 amino acids. The V end was cut by 10 bases, the J end by 3 bases, with 22 bases between. The repertoire was sequenced with immunoSEQ multiplex PCR; TCRdb's copy has only in-frame clones and lacks some. This sample has over 25,000 clones; about 88% occur once, and the top ten carry roughly 8.1%. This sequence joins TRBV4-1 and TRBJ2-7; D is possibly TRBD1 (5 bases). The receptor comes from a human donor with melanoma. Specimen: CD8+ T cells from peripheral blood, collected before anti-PD-1 treatment. In DNA form, the CDR3 reads TGCGCCATCAACCTCCCCCAAGACAGCATCTACGAGCAGTACTTC. Its protein product is CAINLPQDSIYEQYF.